Detailed here is one T cell receptor beta chain. Only a few counts were recorded for this clone. Its antigen remains undetermined. The sample holds no much larger clone one base away, and base qualities are not on file. These data come from a study of cytomegalovirus exposure and HLA in healthy donors (dated by TCRdb to 2015 to 2018). General notes on the study: In an earlier analysis of 587 of the donors, 250 to 350 Gb of sequence data and 90 million to 130 million unique TCR beta sequences from about 190 million T cells were reported. Around 320 gigabases of sequencing data and 70 million to 85 million unique TCR sequences were included in an early release covering several hundred HLA-typed donors. Among the approximately 400 genotyped donors, approximately 81% belonged to the genetic ancestry cluster associated with self-reported Caucasian donors. The study aimed to test whether signatures of past pathogen exposure could be identified by cataloging public T cell receptors. The study profiled the T cell repertoires of 666 subjects by immunosequencing and related them to cytomegalovirus serostatus. A separate validation cohort of over a hundred different subjects was used in addition to the roughly 720-subject first cohort. To predict cytomegalovirus infection status, the study brought together high-throughput TCR immunosequencing, statistical association of individual TCRs with disease status, and machine learning. A later analysis re-analyzed previously published TCR beta repertoires from 660 or so donors and added high-resolution HLA genotyping to study TCR occurrence patterns. The later analysis used no new phenotypic data to find candidate immune exposures, relying instead on TCR beta sequences and their occurrence across donors. To decide whether each TCR beta V gene segment behaved as functional or pseudogenic, an earlier analysis of approximately 620 of the donors relied on high-throughput TCR beta sequencing. Donor age, sex, ethnicity and CMV serostatus were compiled alongside the repertoire data. In a later genetic analysis, genome-wide SNP genotypes for 398 of the 666 donors were used, and that subset was treated as a discovery cohort. All discovery cohort repertoires had been generated on a single sequencing platform. Both class I and class II loci were covered by HLA typing, at four-digit resolution. Typing coverage differed by locus: A, B, C, DRB1 and DQB1 were typed in about 620-640 donors, DQA1 in roughly 510, DPA1 in approximately 600, and DPB1 in just under 480. Because of strong linkage in the cohort, roughly five DR-DQ haplotypes were treated as single units for association and clustering. Among some 410 genotyped donors of the cohort, an average of approximately 220,000 unique TCR beta nucleotide sequences was sequenced per donor, of which roughly 17% were non-productive.

Broad study findings and their caveats: In vitro tests confirmed that a few of the cytomegalovirus-associated TCR beta chains recognize cytomegalovirus antigens. Most CMV-associated TCR beta chains appeared to be HLA-restricted in a later analysis, and the HLA associations seemed to be driven largely by CMV exposure. Presence/absence analyses assumed roughly uniform sequencing depth across donors, an assumption that may not hold. The only immune exposure information available for the cohort was CMV serostatus. In a later analysis, over 15,000 TCR beta sequences were associated with specific HLA alleles at a false discovery rate of 0.05. A later genetic analysis reported fewer N-insertions in productive TCRs among donors in an Asian-associated ancestry cluster than the approximately 700-donor mean. A further reported finding was that TCR beta sequences accurately predicted the HLA-A and HLA-B alleles for most subjects in the first cohort. The earlier analysis of a few hundred of the donors excluded roughly 17 rarely observed V segments, including chromosome 9 orphons, because counts were too low. According to a later analysis, parvovirus B19, influenza, CMV and Epstein-Barr virus appeared linked to several top co-occurrence clusters. The study listed 164 TCR beta chains as associated with cytomegalovirus. The classifier was reported to diagnose cytomegalovirus status with high specificity and sensitivity in both the original and validation cohorts. The authors suggested that the approach could potentially be generalized to other disease states and immunological phenotypes. The sequencing pipeline was judged likely to have produced a cluster of highly shared sequence variants as a technical artifact. Most TCR sequences were seen in very few donors, while some public TCRs were found in many individuals. A later analysis found that HLA-associated TCR beta chains were more clonally expanded and had lower generation probabilities than equally common non-associated chains. An earlier analysis of 587 of the donors showed that most TCR beta V segments appeared in productive rearrangements either about 87% or about 30% of the time, which broadly matched IMGT annotations. Some IMGT-functional V segments, including TRBV6-2 and TRBV6-3, could not be told apart with the 87-base-pair reads, so those segments were excluded. A later analysis found that TCR association rates varied across HLA loci, with DRB1 alleles showing the most associated TCRs and HLA-C alleles the fewest. This cohort had only TCR beta chains sequenced, and the lack of alpha or paired-chain data limited which features could be detected. In a later genetic analysis, a missense DCLRE1C variant was associated with V-gene and J-gene trimming of TCR beta chains, and the association was replicated in an independent cohort. Because some donors lacked HLA typing at each locus, the association tests relied only on the typed subset. Correlated functional status among segregating V segments might reflect linkage disequilibrium, but an unknown experimental factor could not be ruled out. Assigning TCR associations to individual alleles was difficult when HLA alleles, especially DR and DQ, strongly co-occurred.

From the cysteine through the phenylalanine, the CDR3 covers 15 amino acids. Only CDR3 DNA remains: 45 bases, in frame from the first base. Looking up the germline V gene yields CDR1 MDHEN and CDR2 SYDVKM. For this chain, trimming is 5 bases at the V end and 7 bases at the J end, and the number of junction bases without a gene match is 10. Library creation used the immunoSEQ multiplex PCR assay. For the multiplex PCR, a mixture combining 60 forward primers for TCR Vbeta segments and 13 reverse primers for TCR Jbeta segments was used. The CDR3 region of rearranged TCR beta genes was amplified from genomic DNA with a multiplex PCR assay. Amplified TCR beta libraries were sequenced as 87-base-pair reads on the Illumina HiSeq System. The source study handled its data this way. In a later analysis, tens of millions of unique TCR beta chains were counted across the roughly 610 repertoires, and roughly 11 million of these chains were shared by at least two donors. Raw reads were error-corrected and collapsed into unique sequences with a nearest-neighbor algorithm that merged closely related sequences to remove PCR and sequencing errors. V, D and J gene segments were assigned by aligning CDR3 sequences to IMGT reference sequences. Each retained sequence needed at least a six-nucleotide match to both a V gene segment and a J gene segment. A rearrangement was called productive if the CDR3 had no stop codons and remained in frame with V and J, and every other rearrangement was called non-productive. Following IMGT convention, CDR3 was defined as the stretch from the second conserved V-encoded cysteine to the conserved J-encoded phenylalanine. The earlier analysis of about 590 of the donors excluded sequences that lacked an unambiguous match to a single V gene segment. An earlier analysis of under 750 of the donors called V segments functional above 56.7% productive rearrangements and segregating when the between-donor standard deviation exceeded 5%. To diagnose cytomegalovirus status from the catalog of TCR beta chain sequences, a statistical classification framework was built. In a later analysis, V and J genes were assigned by comparing TCR nucleotide sequences against IMGT/GENE-DB human TR gene sequences. Using the TCRdist pipeline, a later analysis assigned CDR3 sequences along with most-parsimonious VDJ recombination scenarios. In a later analysis, each TCR beta chain was defined by its CDR3 amino acid sequence together with its V-gene family, and reads lacking a unique V-gene family were excluded. In a later analysis, 450 to 600 highly shared, low-generation-probability nucleotide sequences were removed to address suspected cross-contamination and a sequencing artifact. In a later analysis, a clonal expansion index for each public chain was calculated from normalized within-repertoire ranks of inferred template counts. In a later analysis, generation probabilities were computed using a VDJ recombination model fitted to out-of-frame rearrangements, and the results were checked against IGoR. A later analysis scored TCR-TCR, TCR-HLA and TCR-CMV co-occurrence with hypergeometric tests, applying a repertoire-size bias correction to TCR pairs. In a later analysis, false discovery rates were estimated by permuting HLA or CMV assignments 20 times. A later analysis grouped co-occurring TCRs with DBSCAN, adding TCRdist sequence similarity when clustering within HLA-allele-positive subsets. Repertoires with fewer than 30,000 or more than 120,000 public chains were left out of co-occurrence clustering, as were a handful of repertoires with anomalous nucleotide sharing. What TCRdb holds here is the immuneACCESS table cut down to in-frame rearrangements. Part of the clones is not present; checked against another copy, under half of the missing clones reflect an unresolved V gene, and the others are unexplained. For V, J and clone size, that table is used; D and trimming come from the DNA. This sample is represented by 65,000 to 80,000 clones; 74% of them were singletons. The ten largest clonotypes hold 7.5% to 9.5% of the sample.

In total, just over 650 healthy bone marrow donors made up the cohort. At the time of sampling, all cohort members were nominally healthy, though unrecorded immune exposures were likely present. The donor was CMV seropositive and was included in the group of 250 to 350 seropositive cohort members. Each donor provided a peripheral blood sample, and peripheral blood mononuclear cells were used for TCR beta sequencing. Genomic DNA extraction from the blood cell samples was performed with the Qiagen DNeasy Blood Extraction Kit. The sample was PBMCs. The V and J segments used are TRBV28 and TRBJ1-2, and 10 junctional nucleotides match TRBD1. The sequence derives from a man in his forties or fifties in good health and CMV-seropositive. For the CDR3, the sequence is CASSGAGTGAFGYTF. The sequenced DNA: TGTGCCAGCAGTGGAGCCGGGACAGGGGCTTTTGGCTACACCTTC.